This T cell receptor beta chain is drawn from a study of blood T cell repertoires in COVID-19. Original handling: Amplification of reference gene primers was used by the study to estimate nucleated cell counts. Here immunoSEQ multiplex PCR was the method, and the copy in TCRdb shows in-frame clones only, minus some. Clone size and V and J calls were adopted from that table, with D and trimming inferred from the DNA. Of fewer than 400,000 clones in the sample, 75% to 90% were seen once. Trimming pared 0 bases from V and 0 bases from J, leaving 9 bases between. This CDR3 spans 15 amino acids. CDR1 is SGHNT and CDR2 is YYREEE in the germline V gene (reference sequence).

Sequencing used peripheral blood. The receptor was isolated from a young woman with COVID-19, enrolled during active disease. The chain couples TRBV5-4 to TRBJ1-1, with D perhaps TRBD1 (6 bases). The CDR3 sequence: CASSLVGALNTEAFF. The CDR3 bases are TGTGCCAGCAGCTTGGTGGGGGCTCTGAACACTGAAGCTTTCTTT.